A selection of T cell receptor beta chains follows, all from one sample in a study of blood T cell repertoires in COVID-19. Measured with immunoSEQ multiplex PCR; TCRdb has only the in-frame clones, and not every one. The table records nearly 110,000 clones, 80% of them present only once. The material sequenced was peripheral blood. Every receptor here comes from a man aged 70-80 years with acute or convalescent COVID-19. Both conserved end residues are trimmed from each CDR3. The listing skips clone size in some rows; elsewhere it reads once, few, many or a size class.

clone size	J gene	V gene	CDR3 protein
.	TRBJ1-3	TRBV5-1	ASSPQGAGNTIY
.	TRBJ2-7	TRBV12-3/TRBV12-4	ASNRGSYEQY
once	TRBJ1-1	TRBV12-5	ASGWMTGRGGTEAF
once	TRBJ1-6	TRBV6-2/TRBV6-3	ASSYTPDNSPLH
.	TRBJ1-4	TRBV29-1	SAGQTDEKLF
.	TRBJ1-1	TRBV4-2	ASSQDVEANTEAF
.	TRBJ1-2	TRBV2	ASSEGLANYGYT
.	TRBJ2-3	TRBV9	ASSAPGLASTDTQY
.	TRBJ1-1	TRBV12-3/TRBV12-4	ASGSTGEAF
few	TRBJ1-2	TRBV6-5	ASKPGQMNYDGYT
.	TRBJ1-4	TRBV13	ASSLPGRGLNEKLF
.	TRBJ2-1	TRBV9	ASSVEQGTTTNEQF
.	TRBJ1-5	TRBV19	ASSTPERGNNQPQH
.	TRBJ2-1	TRBV4-3	ASSHQKGVGASDEQF
.	TRBJ1-6	TRBV6-5	ASSRSGQGNSPLH
.	TRBJ2-7	TRBV6-1	ASSDRDRGPGYEQY
few	TRBJ1-5	TRBV19	ASLRGDSNQPQH
.	TRBJ2-1	TRBV19	ASSRQGGYNEQF
.	TRBJ1-1	TRBV2	ASSEDSEAF
.	TRBJ2-5	TRBV5-1	ASSLDGTAQETQY
.	TRBJ1-2	TRBV5-1	ASSSTGLYT
few	TRBJ1-5	TRBV19	ASSIRGVGDRVGDQPQH
.	TRBJ1-1	TRBV6-2/TRBV6-3	ASSDGQGGGRNTEAF
.	TRBJ1-2	TRBV6-2/TRBV6-3	ASSYFPGQGGGYT
.	TRBJ1-2	TRBV5-1	ASRTTGDYGYT
.	TRBJ2-2	TRBV27	ASSSGQNTGELF
.	TRBJ1-1	TRBV11-2	ASNQPGQGPPEAF
.	TRBJ2-3	TRBV28	ASRRGLRTDTQY